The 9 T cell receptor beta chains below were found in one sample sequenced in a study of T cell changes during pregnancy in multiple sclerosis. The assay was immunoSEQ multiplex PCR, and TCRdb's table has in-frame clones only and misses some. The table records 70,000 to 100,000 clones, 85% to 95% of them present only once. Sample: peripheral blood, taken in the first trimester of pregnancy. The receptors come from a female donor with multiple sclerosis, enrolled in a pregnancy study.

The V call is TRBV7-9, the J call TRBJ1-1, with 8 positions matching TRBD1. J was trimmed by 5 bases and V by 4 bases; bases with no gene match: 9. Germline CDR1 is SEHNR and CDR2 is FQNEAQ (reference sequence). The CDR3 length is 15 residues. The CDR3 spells CASSSLGQGRTEAFF. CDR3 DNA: TGTGCCAGCAGCTCCTTAGGACAGGGCAGGACTGAAGCTTTCTTT.

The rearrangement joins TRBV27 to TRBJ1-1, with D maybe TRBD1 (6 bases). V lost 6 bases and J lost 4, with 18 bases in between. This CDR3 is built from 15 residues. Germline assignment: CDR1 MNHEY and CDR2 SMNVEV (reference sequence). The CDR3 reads CASRPGTPRSTEAFF. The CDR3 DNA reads TGTGCCAGCAGACCCGGGACACCCCGGTCCACTGAAGCTTTCTTT.

CDR3 residues: CASSFESHEQYF. CDR3 coding DNA: TGTGCCAGCAGCTTCGAGTCCCACGAGCAGTACTTC. The chain uses TRBV7-3 and TRBJ2-7; D is unclear. CDR1 is SGHTA and CDR2 is FQGTGA in the germline V gene. The CDR3 length is 12 residues. V gave up 3 bases and J gave up 5 bases, with 8 bases separating them.

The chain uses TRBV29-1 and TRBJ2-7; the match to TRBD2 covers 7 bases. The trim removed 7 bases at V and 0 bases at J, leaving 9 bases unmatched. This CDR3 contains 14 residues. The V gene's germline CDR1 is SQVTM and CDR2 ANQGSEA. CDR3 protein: CSAVGGISSYEQYF. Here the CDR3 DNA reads TGCAGCGCCGTGGGGGGGATTAGCTCCTACGAGCAGTACTTC.

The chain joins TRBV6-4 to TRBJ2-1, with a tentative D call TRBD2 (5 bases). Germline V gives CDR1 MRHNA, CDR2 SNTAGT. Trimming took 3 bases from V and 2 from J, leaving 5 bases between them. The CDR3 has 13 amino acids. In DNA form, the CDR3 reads TGTGCCAGCAGTGAGACTACCTACAATGAGCAGTTCTTC. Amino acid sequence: CASSETTYNEQFF.

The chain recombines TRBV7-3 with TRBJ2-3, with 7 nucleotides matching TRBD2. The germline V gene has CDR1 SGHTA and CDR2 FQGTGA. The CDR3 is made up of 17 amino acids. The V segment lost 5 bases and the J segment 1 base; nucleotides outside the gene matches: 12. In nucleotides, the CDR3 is TGTGCCAGCAGCCACACTGTAGCGGGCTGGGGCACAGATACGCAGTATTTT. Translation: CASSHTVAGWGTDTQYF.

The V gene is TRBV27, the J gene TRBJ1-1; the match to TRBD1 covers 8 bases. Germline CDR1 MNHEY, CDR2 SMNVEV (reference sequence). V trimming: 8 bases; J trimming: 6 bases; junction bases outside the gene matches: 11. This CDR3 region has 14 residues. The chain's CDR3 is CASLDRAFGAEAFF. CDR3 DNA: TGTGCCAGCCTGGACAGGGCCTTTGGGGCTGAAGCTTTCTTT.

The CDR3 protein is CASSLTGSGVNTF. The CDR3 bases are TGCGCCAGCAGCTTGACTGGAAGCGGAGTAAACACCTTC. The chain employs TRBV5-1 and TRBJ1-2, with no clear D. V lost 1 base to trimming and J lost 12 bases, with 16 bases between them. This CDR3 is 13 amino acids long. Germline CDR1 and CDR2: SGHRS and YFSETQ.

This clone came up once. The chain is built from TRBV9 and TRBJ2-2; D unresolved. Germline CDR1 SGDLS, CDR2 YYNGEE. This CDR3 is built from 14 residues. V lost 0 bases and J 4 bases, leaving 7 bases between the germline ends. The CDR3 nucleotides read TGTGCCAGCAGCGTAGCCTCGAGCACCGGGGAGCTGTTTTTT. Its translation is CASSVASSTGELFF.